The 25 T cell receptor beta chains reported below all come from one sample, sequenced in a study of control samples from healthy donors and cancer patients. TCRdb keeps only in-frame clones here, not all; method: immunoSEQ multiplex PCR. The sample includes about 410,000 clones, over 75% of them seen just once. The specimen was PBMCs. The receptors come from a man between 35 and 55 years old with head and neck cancer.

V and J are TRBV19 and TRBJ1-2; TRBD1 aligns across 12 bases. V was pared by 6 bases and J by 4 bases, with 6 bases of the junction left unmatched. This CDR3 spans 15 amino acids. Germline CDR1 LNHDA, CDR2 SQIVND (reference sequence). Here the CDR3 DNA reads TGTGCCAGTAGCACCGGGACAGGGGGCATCTATGGCTACACCTTC. Translated, it gives CASSTGTGGIYGYTF.

In this sample, this clone turned up once. The chain links TRBV30 to TRBJ1-6; TRBD1 matches 8 bases. V shed 0 bases and J 10 bases; nucleotides not matched to a gene: 14. This CDR3 has 17 residues. CDR1 and CDR2 from the germline V gene are GTSNPN and SVGIG (reference sequence). This CDR3 reads CAWSVEGGGQGKSPLHF. In DNA form, the CDR3 reads TGTGCCTGGAGTGTGGAAGGTGGAGGACAGGGAAAATCACCCCTCCACTTT.

DNA for the CDR3: TGTGCCAGCAGCCTCAGGACTAGCGTCTACAATGAGCAGTTCTTC. This encodes CASSLRTSVYNEQFF. This chain links TRBV4-2 with TRBJ2-1; 9 bases are a match to TRBD2. CDR1 and CDR2 (germline): LGHNA, YNFKEQ. The CDR3 is 15 amino acids. Losses at the gene ends were 4 bases for V and 3 bases for J; bases not matched to a gene: 4.

The rearrangement uses TRBV27 and TRBJ2-1, with unresolved D. This CDR3 is built from 16 residues. In germline, CDR1 is MNHEY, CDR2 SMNVEV (reference sequence). Trimming pared 6 bases from V and 2 bases from J, leaving 17 bases between. In nucleotides, the CDR3 is TGTGCCAGCAGCCCACCCCCTAGACCCGCCTACAATGAGCAGTTCTTC. Translation: CASSPPPRPAYNEQFF.

The sample holds one count of this clone. The chain uses TRBV7-3 and TRBJ2-7, with TRBD1 matching 8 bases. The CDR3 totals 15 residues. Trimming took 5 bases from V and 4 from J; bases not matched to a gene: 10. From germline, CDR1 is SGHTA and CDR2 FQGTGA. The CDR3 protein is CASSLGQGGAYEQYF. CDR3 in DNA: TGTGCCAGCAGCCTCGGACAGGGAGGCGCATACGAGCAGTACTTC.

CDR3 in DNA: TGTGCCAGCAGTTTAGGGACTAGCGGGAGAGAGACCCAGTACTTC. Translating gives CASSLGTSGRETQYF. This chain connects TRBV27 to TRBJ2-5; 14 bases line up with TRBD2. CDR3 length: 15 residues. CDR1 is MNHEY, CDR2 SMNVEV, per germline (reference sequence). The V gene end was trimmed by 2 bases and the J gene end by 4 bases; junction bases not matched to a gene: 0.

This clone appeared a single time. The gene calls are TRBV11-2 and TRBJ1-1; no reliable D call. CDR1 and CDR2 (germline): SGHAT, FQNNGV. The ends were cut back, 5 bases at V and 7 bases at J, with 14 bases in the middle. The CDR3 has 13 residues. CDR3 bases: TGTGCCAGCAGCCTCACTGTGTTGGGTGAAGCTTTCTTT. It specifies CASSLTVLGEAFF.

This clone was counted a single time. The chain joins TRBV19 to TRBJ1-5, with D perhaps matching TRBD1 (5 bases). V was pared by 0 bases and J by 3 bases, with 21 bases between. CDR1 and CDR2 from the germline V gene are LNHDA and SQIVND (reference sequence). The CDR3 covers 19 residues. The CDR3 nucleotides are TGTGCCAGTAGTATAGATTCCAGAGGCGGGCACAGGATCAATCAGCCCCAGCATTTT. This gives the protein CASSIDSRGGHRINQPQHF.

The chain uses TRBV6-5 and TRBJ1-2; D unclear. This CDR3 is 13 amino acids long. The V end lost 8 bases, the J end lost 2 bases, and 12 bases lay between the germline ends. The germline gives CDR1 MNHEY, CDR2 SVGAGI. CDR3 region: CASFPHRNYGYTF. The CDR3 region has the DNA TGTGCCAGCTTCCCCCACAGAAACTATGGCTACACCTTC.

The chain carries TRBV7-9 and TRBJ1-5; weak D call: TRBD1 (6 bases). This CDR3 has 15 residues. Germline assignment: CDR1 SEHNR and CDR2 FQNEAQ (reference sequence). The V and J ends lost 1 base and 5 bases respectively, with 12 bases between them. The CDR3: CASSLETGFDQPQHF. The CDR3 bases are TGTGCCAGCAGCTTAGAGACAGGATTCGATCAGCCCCAGCATTTT.

The chain couples TRBV5-4 to TRBJ2-5; D is unresolved. With 0 bases removed from V and 5 bases from J, the gap between germline ends came to 8 bases. The CDR3 consists of 13 residues. The germline gives CDR1 SGHNT, CDR2 YYREEE (reference sequence). CDR3 DNA: TGTGCCAGCAGCTTGGGTTTTAGGGAGACCCAGTACTTC. It encodes CASSLGFRETQYF.

The gene calls are TRBV24-1 and TRBJ1-4; D gene unclear. V gave up 4 bases and J gave up 1 base, with 15 bases separating them. This CDR3 is 17 amino acids long. Germline V CDR1 and CDR2: KGHDR, SFDVKD. CDR3 sequence: CATSDRGGGGTNEKLFF. Written as DNA, the CDR3 is TGTGCCACCAGTGACCGAGGCGGTGGAGGAACTAATGAAAAACTGTTTTTT.

V and J are TRBV5-1 and TRBJ2-7, with D possibly matching TRBD1 (5 bases). The germline CDR1 and CDR2 sequences are SGHRS and YFSETQ. There are 16 residues in the CDR3. Trimming took 0 bases from V and 5 from J, leaving 18 bases between them. Written as DNA, the CDR3 is TGCGCCAGCAGCTTGGCCTACGGGCGGCAGGGCGACGAGCAGTACTTC. Its protein product is CASSLAYGRQGDEQYF.

The V gene is TRBV28, the J gene TRBJ1-2, with a possible D match to TRBD1 (5 bases). CDR1 is MDHEN and CDR2 is SYDVKM in the germline V gene. With 6 bases removed from V and 5 bases from J, the gap between germline ends came to 19 bases. This CDR3 is built from 15 residues. CDR3 DNA: TGTGCCAGCAGCCCGGGGGAGGTTGCAATATATGGCTACACCTTC. Residues: CASSPGEVAIYGYTF.

This chain joins TRBV5-1 and TRBJ1-1; D call uncertain. Germline V gene data show CDR1 as SGHRS and CDR2 as YFSETQ. CDR3 length: 16 residues. V dropped 4 bases and J dropped 3 bases, with 19 bases sitting between them. Written as DNA, the CDR3 is TGCGCCAGCAGCCCGGAGGGTGACTATGGTCACACTGAAGCTTTCTTT. This gives the protein CASSPEGDYGHTEAFF.

The rearrangement uses TRBV27 and TRBJ2-3; 10 bases fit TRBD2. The trim removed 3 bases at V and 5 bases at J, leaving 2 bases unmatched. Per germline, CDR1 MNHEY and CDR2 SMNVEV (reference sequence). There are 14 residues in the CDR3. CDR3: CASSFTSGIDTQYF. The DNA for the CDR3 is TGTGCCAGCAGTTTTACTAGCGGGATAGATACGCAGTATTTT.

The CDR3 coding sequence is TGCAGCGCTAACATACCCGCAGGCCTGGGAAGTGGCTACACCTTC. Translation: CSANIPAGLGSGYTF. This rearrangement joins TRBV29-1 to TRBJ1-2; no reliable D call. Germline CDR1 and CDR2: SQVTM and ANQGSEA. CDR3 length equals 15 residues. The V end was cut by 7 bases, the J end by 7 bases, with 25 bases between. The variable domain in full, with the rest retrieved from reference TRBV29-1 and TRBJ1-2, is SAVISQKPSRDICQRGTSLTIQCQVDSQVTMMFWYRQQPGQSLTLIATANQGSEATYESGFVIDKFPISRPNLTFSTLTVSNMSPEDSSIYLCSANIPAGLGSGYTFGSGTRLTVV.

This chain joins TRBV5-1 and TRBJ2-3, with a weak D call TRBD2 (6 bases). Trimming took off 5 bases at V and 2 bases at J, with 15 bases between the two ends. The CDR3 runs to 15 residues. Per germline, CDR1 SGHRS and CDR2 YFSETQ. CDR3 sequence: CASSGGRQNTDTQYF. For the CDR3, the DNA is TGCGCCAGCAGTGGGGGGAGGCAAAACACAGATACGCAGTATTTT.

The V call is TRBV18, the J call TRBJ2-7; 7 bases are shared with TRBD1. The CDR3 is 13 residues long. CDR1 is KGHSH, CDR2 LQKENI, per germline. V shed 10 bases and J 0 bases; nucleotides not matched to a gene: 6. CDR3 in DNA: TGTGCCACTACCACAGGGGCCTCCTACGAGCAGTACTTC. Amino acid sequence: CATTTGASYEQYF.

V gene TRBV29-1 combines with J gene TRBJ2-2, with 9 bases fitting TRBD1. Germline trimming cut 7 bases from V and 9 bases from J; bases unmatched to any gene: 18. This CDR3 is 16 amino acids long. CDR1 and CDR2 from the germline V gene are SQVTM and ANQGSEA. The CDR3 here is CSADYQPGQGGRELFF. CDR3 in DNA: TGCAGCGCCGACTACCAACCGGGACAGGGAGGGAGGGAGCTGTTTTTT.

This rearrangement joins TRBV10-3 to TRBJ1-1; D unresolved. Germline V gene lookup returns CDR1 ENHRY and CDR2 SYGVKD. V was pared by 0 bases and J by 7 bases, with 6 bases between. The CDR3 covers 12 residues. The CDR3 nucleotides are TGTGCCATCAGTGAGTCGGGAGGTGAAGCTTTCTTT. As protein: CAISESGGEAFF.

The chain couples TRBV6-1 to TRBJ2-7, with 11 bases aligning to TRBD1. This CDR3 has 16 amino acids. V lost 4 bases, J lost 0 bases, and 5 bases stayed unmatched. The germline V gene has CDR1 MNHNS and CDR2 SASEGT. The DNA of the CDR3 is TGTGCCAGCAGTGGGACAGGGGGCCGATACTCCTACGAGCAGTACTTC. As protein: CASSGTGGRYSYEQYF.

The chain has TRBV24-1 and TRBJ2-5, with a tentative D call TRBD1 (5 bases). The CDR3 extends over 15 amino acids. Germline V gene lookup returns CDR1 KGHDR and CDR2 SFDVKD. V dropped 5 bases and J dropped 1 base, with 13 bases sitting between them. CDR3 sequence reads: CATSGSGQVQETQYF. The CDR3 DNA sequence: TGTGCCACCAGTGGGTCTGGACAAGTCCAAGAGACCCAGTACTTC.

The chain employs TRBV6-6 and TRBJ2-1; 11 bases match TRBD2. V lost 4 bases and J lost 8; bases outside the gene matches: 10. Germline V CDR1 and CDR2: MNHNY, SVGAGI (reference sequence). The CDR3 spans 16 residues. The CDR3 sequence: CASSFSTSGTSHEQFF. CDR3 sequence (DNA): TGTGCCAGCAGTTTCTCGACTAGCGGGACCTCCCATGAGCAGTTCTTC.

The chain joins TRBV6-2 or TRBV6-3 to TRBJ2-1, with D unresolved. This CDR3 has 14 residues. CDR1 and CDR2 (germline): MNHEY, SVGEGT. The germline V and J ends were trimmed by 0 bases and 4 bases, with 7 bases remaining between them. DNA of the CDR3: TGTGCCAGCAGTTACTCTGGCCCTTACAATGAGCAGTTCTTC. Residues: CASSYSGPYNEQFF.